This T cell receptor (beta chain) was captured by sequencing in a study of PD-1 blockade in classical Hodgkin lymphoma. The time point denotes: cycle 4 day 1 (C4D1), after about 6 weeks of nivolumab. In every patient, relapse followed autologous stem cell transplantation, while exposure to brentuximab vedotin differed. Sequenced by immunoSEQ multiplex PCR; TCRdb stores in-frame clones only, minus some. The data hold about 64,000 clones, with around 94% observed a single time. V lost 4 bases, J lost 0 bases, and 6 bases stayed unmatched. The germline V gene has CDR1 SGHDT and CDR2 YYEEEE. The CDR3 contains 15 residues.

V usage is TRBV5-6 and J usage is TRBJ1-2; the match to TRBD1 covers 7 bases. This TCR came from a human donor with classical Hodgkin lymphoma. The specimen was peripheral blood mononuclear cells (PBMCs), collected before the fourth cycle of nivolumab. CDR3 loop: CASSPTGTANYGYTF. In DNA, the CDR3 is TGTGCCAGCAGCCCAACCGGGACAGCTAACTATGGCTACACCTTC.